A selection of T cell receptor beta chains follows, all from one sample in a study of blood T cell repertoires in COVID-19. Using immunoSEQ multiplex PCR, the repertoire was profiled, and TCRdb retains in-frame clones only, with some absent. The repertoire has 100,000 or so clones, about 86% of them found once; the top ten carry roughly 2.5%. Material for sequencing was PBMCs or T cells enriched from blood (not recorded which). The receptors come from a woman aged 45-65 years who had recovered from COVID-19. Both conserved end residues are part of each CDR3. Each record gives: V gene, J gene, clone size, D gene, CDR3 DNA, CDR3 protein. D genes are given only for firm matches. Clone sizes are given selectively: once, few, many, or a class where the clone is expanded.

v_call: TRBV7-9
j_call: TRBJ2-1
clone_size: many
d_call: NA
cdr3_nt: TGTGCCAGCAGCCCAAGCGTGAACAATGAGCAGTTCTTC
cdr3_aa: CASSPSVNNEQFF

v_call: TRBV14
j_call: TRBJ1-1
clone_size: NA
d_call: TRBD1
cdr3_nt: TGTGCCAGCAGCCAAGATTTGACAGGGGGCGCTAGAAGGACTGAAGCTTTCTTT
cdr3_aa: CASSQDLTGGARRTEAFF

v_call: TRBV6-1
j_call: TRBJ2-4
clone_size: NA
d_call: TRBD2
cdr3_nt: TGTGCCAGCAGTGAAAGGACGGCGGGAGGGGCCAAAAACATTCAGTACTTC
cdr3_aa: CASSERTAGGAKNIQYF

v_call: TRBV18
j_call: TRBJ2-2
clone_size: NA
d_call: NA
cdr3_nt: TGTGCCAGCTCACAATACCCGGACAGATCGGGAGAGCTGTTTTTT
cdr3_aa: CASSQYPDRSGELFF

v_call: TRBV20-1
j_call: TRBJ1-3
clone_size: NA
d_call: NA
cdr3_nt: TGCAGTGCTAGTGGCGGCCGAGTATCTGGAAACACCATATATTTT
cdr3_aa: CSASGGRVSGNTIYF

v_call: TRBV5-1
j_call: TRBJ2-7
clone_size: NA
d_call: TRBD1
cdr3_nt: TGCGCCAGCAGCTTGGAGGGACAGGGGACCTACGAGCAGTACTTC
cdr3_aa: CASSLEGQGTYEQYF

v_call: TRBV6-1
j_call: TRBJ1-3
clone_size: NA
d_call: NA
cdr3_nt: TGTGCCAGCAGTGACCTAGCCTTCGACGGTTTCTCTGGAAACACCATATATTTT
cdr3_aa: CASSDLAFDGFSGNTIYF

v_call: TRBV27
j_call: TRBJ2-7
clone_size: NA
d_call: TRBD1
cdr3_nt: TGTGCCAGCAGCAGACAGGGCTACGAGCAGTACTTC
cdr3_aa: CASSRQGYEQYF

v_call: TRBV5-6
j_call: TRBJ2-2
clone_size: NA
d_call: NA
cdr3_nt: TGTGCCAGCAGCTCTCTACAGGGGAACACCGGGGAGCTGTTTTTT
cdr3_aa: CASSSLQGNTGELFF

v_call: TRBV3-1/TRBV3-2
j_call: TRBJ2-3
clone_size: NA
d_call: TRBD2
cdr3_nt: TGTGCCAGCAGCCCGGGACTAGCGAAGTATTTT
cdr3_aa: CASSPGLAKYF

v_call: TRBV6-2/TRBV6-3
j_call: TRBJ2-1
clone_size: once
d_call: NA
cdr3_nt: TGTGCCAGCAGTTACTCCCGGGACAATGAGCAGTTCTTC
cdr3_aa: CASSYSRDNEQFF

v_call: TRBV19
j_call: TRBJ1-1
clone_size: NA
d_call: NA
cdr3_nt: TGTGCCAGTACGTACGGGGGTAGGACTGAAGCTTTCTTT
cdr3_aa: CASTYGGRTEAFF